This T cell receptor beta chain was obtained from a study of blood T cell repertoires in COVID-19. The wider study: Acute-phase and convalescent COVID-19 samples originated in the United States, Italy and Spain. From T cells, B-cell-depleted T cells, or PBMCs came the material, which was cDNA or gDNA.

V lost 3 bases and J 6 bases, leaving 19 bases between the germline ends. CDR1 and CDR2 from the germline V gene are SGHTA and FQGNSA. CDR3 length: 16 residues. How the authors handled the data: Reference gene primer amplification yielded estimated nucleated cell counts. This table comes from immunoSEQ multiplex PCR, and its TCRdb copy is limited to in-frame clones, with some not included. V, J and clone size were drawn from that table, and D and trimming were deduced from the DNA. The sample contains around 25,000 clones, around nine tenths of which appear only once. In this sample, this clone turned up once.

The TCR comes from a human donor with active COVID-19. The donor label of this sample is uncertain. The specimen sequenced was peripheral blood. V is TRBV7-2 and J is TRBJ2-3; D might be TRBD2 (6 bases). CDR3 DNA: TGTGCCAGCAGCTTCGGTTTAAGGGGTGGGGGGGATACGCAGTATTTT. It encodes CASSFGLRGGGDTQYF.